This T cell receptor (beta chain) stems from a study of blood T cell repertoires in COVID-19. Study information: PBMCs, B-cell-depleted T cells, or T cells were the source of the cDNA or gDNA that made up the material.

The CDR3 runs to 16 residues. The V gene's germline CDR1 is SGHTA and CDR2 FQGNSA. The ends lost 5 bases at V and 0 bases at J; junction bases unmatched: 9. Sequencing used immunoSEQ multiplex PCR; TCRdb keeps in-frame clones, though not all of them. The sample holds about 98,000 clones, about 80% seen once. Sequencing used peripheral blood. The chain is built from TRBV7-2 and TRBJ2-7, with 8 positions matching TRBD1. The receptor's source is a man aged 65-85 years with active or convalescent COVID-19. The DNA of the CDR3 is TGTGCCAGCAGCAGACAGGGGACAGCCGGCTCCTACGAGCAGTACTTC. Its protein is CASSRQGTAGSYEQYF.